Below, 22 T cell receptor beta chains from the same sample are listed, as sequenced in a study of cytomegalovirus exposure and HLA in healthy donors. A multiplex PCR was run with 60 Vbeta primers and 13 Jbeta primers. TCRdb keeps only in-frame clones here, not all; method: immunoSEQ multiplex PCR. The repertoire consists of more than 95,000 clones, with more than 15% occurring once and the leading ten covering approximately 2.9%. Sequencing was performed on PBMCs. These receptors were taken from a female donor in good health and CMV-seropositive.

The table lists this clone with a few counts. The junction shows a germline mismatch at one end, possibly a read error. The rearrangement links TRBV25-1 to TRBJ2-7; D is perhaps TRBD1 (5 bases). CDR3 length: 14 residues. From germline, CDR1 is MGHDK and CDR2 SYGVNS. The CDR3 loop reads CVSSDQGSSYEQYF. The CDR3 coding sequence is TGTGTCAGCAGTGACCAGGGTAGCTCCTACGAGCAGTACTTC.

The rearrangement uses TRBV30 and TRBJ2-7; 7 nucleotides match TRBD2. The CDR3 has 13 residues. V was clipped by 0 bases and J by 5 bases; unmatched bases: 4. The germline V gene encodes CDR1 GTSNPN and CDR2 SVGIG (reference sequence). CDR3 coding DNA: TGTGCCTGGAGTGTACTAGCGTTAGACGAGCAGTACTTC. It encodes CAWSVLALDEQYF.

This clone was detected ten times or more. The chain couples TRBV2 to TRBJ2-7, with TRBD2 identical over 9 bases. J lost 1 base, V lost 9 bases, and 7 bases had no gene match. Germline CDR1 SNHLY, CDR2 FYNNEI. The CDR3 consists of 14 residues. The CDR3 is CARETSGQSYEQYF. Written as DNA, the CDR3 is TGTGCCAGGGAAACTAGCGGGCAATCCTACGAGCAGTACTTC.

This sequence joins TRBV5-1 and TRBJ2-2, with 11 positions matching TRBD2. The V and J ends lost 7 bases and 3 bases, in that order; junction bases with no gene match: 2. The CDR3 extends over 14 amino acids. CDR1 SGHRS and CDR2 YFSETQ come from the germline V gene. CDR3 residues: CASHSGGDTGELFF. CDR3 coding DNA: TGCGCCAGCCATAGCGGGGGGGACACCGGGGAGCTGTTTTTT.

This clone was seen more than once but under ten times. This chain uses TRBV4-2 with TRBJ2-1; 9 bases align to TRBD1. This CDR3 region has 16 residues. The ends lost 0 bases at V and 2 bases at J; junction bases unmatched: 2. Looked up from germline, CDR1 is LGHNA and CDR2 is YNFKEQ. The CDR3 nucleotides are TGTGCCAGCAGCCAAGAACAGGGGGCCACCTACAATGAGCAGTTCTTC. It translates to CASSQEQGATYNEQFF.

This clone was observed a handful of times. This chain joins TRBV4-3 and TRBJ2-2; D unclear. Trimming pared 6 bases from V and 1 base from J, leaving 3 bases between. The CDR3 spans 12 residues. From germline, CDR1 is LGHNA and CDR2 YSLEER. The CDR3 coding sequence is TGCGCCAGCAGTAGGAACACCGGGGAGCTGTTTTTT. It encodes CASSRNTGELFF.

This clone was detected a few times. The CDR3 region has the DNA TGTGCCAGCACCCGGATCCTAGCCCCATCCTACGAGCAGTACTTC. It yields the protein CASTRILAPSYEQYF. This sequence joins TRBV27 and TRBJ2-7; tentative D call: TRBD2 (5 bases). The germline V gene encodes CDR1 MNHEY and CDR2 SMNVEV (reference sequence). With 7 bases removed from V and 1 base from J, the gap between germline ends came to 17 bases. CDR3 length equals 15 residues.

The rearrangement uses TRBV10-3 and TRBJ1-5; perhaps TRBD1 as D (5 bases). The CDR3 length is 12 residues. From germline, CDR1 is ENHRY and CDR2 SYGVKD. Deletions cut 11 bases from V and 7 bases from J, with 15 bases between. CDR3 bases: TGTGCCGGACGGGGGGTAGAACAGCCCCAGCATTTT. It encodes CAGRGVEQPQHF.

Only a few counts were recorded for this clone. This chain connects TRBV4-3 to TRBJ2-2; 12 nucleotides align to TRBD2. The CDR3 covers 16 residues. Germline V CDR1 and CDR2: LGHNA, YSLEER. The ends lost 4 bases at V and 6 bases at J; junction bases unmatched: 6. The CDR3 protein is CASSRGLAGPSGELFF. CDR3 coding DNA: TGCGCCAGCAGCCGAGGACTAGCGGGGCCCTCCGGGGAGCTGTTTTTT.

In this sample, this clone turned up a few times. The chain is built from TRBV5-6 and TRBJ2-7; TRBD2 agrees at 11 bases. The V and J ends lost 0 bases and 3 bases, in that order; junction bases with no gene match: 8. Germline V gene data show CDR1 as SGHDT and CDR2 as YYEEEE. The CDR3 extends over 17 amino acids. CDR3 loop: CASSLVGSGRAYYEQYF. The CDR3 DNA reads as TGTGCCAGCAGCTTGGTTGGTAGCGGGAGGGCGTACTACGAGCAGTACTTC.

The V call is TRBV7-8, the J call TRBJ2-7; TRBD2 is a possible D gene (6 bases). Trimming took 5 bases from V and 6 from J, leaving 14 bases between them. The CDR3 runs 13 residues. In germline, CDR1 is SGHVS, CDR2 FQNEAQ. Written as DNA, the CDR3 is TGTGCCAGCAGCGCCGTACTAGCTCCCGAGCAGTACTTC. Its protein is CASSAVLAPEQYF.

The chain combines TRBV2 with TRBJ1-5, with 9 bases identical to TRBD1. The CDR3 consists of 16 residues. The junction had 10 bases not matched to a gene; V was cut back by 4 bases and J by 6 bases. CDR1 SNHLY and CDR2 FYNNEI come from the germline V gene. CDR3 residues: CASSGQGDGRSQPQHF. CDR3 in DNA: TGTGCCAGCAGTGGACAGGGGGACGGTAGGAGTCAGCCCCAGCATTTT.

This clone was counted only a few times. This CDR3 reads CATSRVLIQGPSEAFF. CDR3 bases: TGTGCCACCAGCAGAGTCTTGATCCAGGGGCCATCTGAAGCTTTCTTT. The V and J genes are TRBV15 and TRBJ1-1; D might be TRBD1 (6 bases). Germline V gene sequence: CDR1 LNHNV, CDR2 YYDKDF (reference sequence). The length of the CDR3 is 16 residues. The germline V and J ends were trimmed by 1 base and 6 bases, with 18 bases remaining between them.

This clone has more than one count but fewer than ten. Here the CDR3 DNA reads TGTGCCAGCTCACCCCTCGGGACAGGGGGCGCCTCCTCTGGGGCCAACGTCCTGACTTTC. It translates to CASSPLGTGGASSGANVLTF. The chain joins TRBV18 to TRBJ2-6; 12 bases are a match to TRBD1. Germline values: CDR1 KGHSH, CDR2 LQKENI. The length of the CDR3 is 20 residues. The junction had 9 bases not matched to a gene; V was cut back by 3 bases and J by 0 bases.

A few counts support this clone. The chain combines TRBV5-6 with TRBJ2-7; D gene unclear. Trimming removed 4 bases from V and 1 base from J, with 9 bases in between. The V gene's germline CDR1 is SGHDT and CDR2 YYEEEE. The CDR3 totals 13 residues. In DNA, the CDR3 is TGTGCCAGCAGCCTCCCGGAGTCCTACGAGCAGTACTTC. Its translation: CASSLPESYEQYF.

The chain carries TRBV7-8 and TRBJ2-3; TRBD1 aligns across 7 bases. The V gene's germline CDR1 is SGHVS and CDR2 FQNEAQ. This CDR3 comprises 12 residues. The trim removed 5 bases at V and 11 bases at J, leaving 7 bases unmatched. The CDR3 DNA sequence: TGTGCCAGCAGCCCTAGGACAGGAGGGCAGTATTTT. As protein: CASSPRTGGQYF.

This clone was seen a handful of times. The chain combines TRBV29-1 with TRBJ2-1; 12 positions match TRBD2. The CDR3 runs 14 residues. CDR1 and CDR2 (germline): SQVTM, ANQGSEA. Germline trimming cut 5 bases from V and 6 bases from J; bases unmatched to any gene: 5. CDR3 region: CSVTTSGGFNEQFF. DNA of the CDR3: TGCAGCGTTACTACTAGCGGGGGGTTCAATGAGCAGTTCTTC.

This rearrangement joins TRBV4-2 to TRBJ2-7; D may be TRBD2 (5 bases). CDR3 length: 13 amino acids. Trimming left V 5 bases short and J 2 bases short, with 10 bases between. Germline V gives CDR1 LGHNA, CDR2 YNFKEQ. The CDR3 DNA sequence: TGTGCCAGCAGCGTCGCCGGGGCCTACGAGCAGTACTTC. It translates to CASSVAGAYEQYF.

Only a few counts were recorded for this clone. This chain links TRBV5-1 with TRBJ1-2, with a possible D match to TRBD1 (6 bases). CDR3 length: 14 residues. Germline V gene lookup returns CDR1 SGHRS and CDR2 YFSETQ. V was shortened by 5 bases and J by 8 bases, with 19 bases between the two germline ends. CDR3 bases: TGCGCCAGCAGTCTCGAATACAGGGCCATAGGCTACACCTTC. Translated, it gives CASSLEYRAIGYTF.

This chain connects TRBV15 to TRBJ2-3, with 7 bases aligning to TRBD2. The germline V gene encodes CDR1 LNHNV and CDR2 YYDKDF (reference sequence). The CDR3 contains 19 residues. V lost 2 bases to trimming and J lost 1 base; unmatched junction nucleotides: 15. The CDR3 region has the DNA TGTGCCACCAGCAGATCCGATACTTCCGGCCGGGAGGGCACAGATACGCAGTATTTT. Encoded protein: CATSRSDTSGREGTDTQYF.

This clone has a handful of counts. V is TRBV2 and J is TRBJ1-3, with no clear D. This CDR3 region has 13 residues. Germline V gene sequence: CDR1 SNHLY, CDR2 FYNNEI. The germline V and J ends were trimmed by 7 bases and 0 bases, with 7 bases remaining between them. CDR3 coding DNA: TGTGCCAGCAAGCACAGCTCTGGAAACACCATATATTTT. This sequence encodes CASKHSSGNTIYF.

This clone was counted a few times. The chain joins TRBV28 to TRBJ2-5, with TRBD2 matching over 12 bases. The germline V gene encodes CDR1 MDHEN and CDR2 SYDVKM. V was clipped by 3 bases and J by 4 bases; unmatched bases: 6. The CDR3 sequence is 16 residues long. The CDR3 spells CASSFRLAGVTETQYF. Here the CDR3 DNA reads TGTGCCAGCAGTTTCCGACTAGCGGGAGTTACAGAGACCCAGTACTTC.